These T cell receptor beta chains were read from a single sample in a study of blood T cell repertoires in COVID-19. Here immunoSEQ multiplex PCR was the method, and the copy in TCRdb shows in-frame clones only, minus some. The table has approximately 110,000 clones, roughly 84% seen once. Sequenced material: peripheral blood. Every receptor here comes from a woman aged 80 or over with active or convalescent COVID-19. Each CDR3 is given with its conserved first and last residue. The D gene is left open where the match is weak. Size tells how often a clone was seen (once, few, many) or the class of an expanded clone, and some rows leave it out.

D gene: NA
clone size: NA
J gene: TRBJ2-7
V gene: TRBV5-3
CDR3 DNA: TGTGCCAGAAGCTTTATGGCGGGGTACACCTACGAGCAGTACTTC
CDR3 protein: CARSFMAGYTYEQYF

D gene: NA
clone size: NA
J gene: TRBJ1-6
V gene: TRBV19
CDR3 DNA: TGTGCCAGTAGTATCAGGGGTGAGTCACCCCTCCACTTT
CDR3 protein: CASSIRGESPLHF

D gene: TRBD2
clone size: NA
J gene: TRBJ2-7
V gene: TRBV2
CDR3 DNA: TGTGCCACCCAAGGCGGGAGCGGGTACGAGCAGTACTTC
CDR3 protein: CATQGGSGYEQYF

D gene: NA
clone size: NA
J gene: TRBJ1-5
V gene: TRBV27
CDR3 DNA: TGTGCCAGCAGTTTAAGTAGGGGGGGAGGGCAGCCCCAGCATTTT
CDR3 protein: CASSLSRGGGQPQHF

D gene: NA
clone size: NA
J gene: TRBJ2-5
V gene: TRBV12-5
CDR3 DNA: TGTGCTAGTGGTTTCTCGTCTGGTGGGAGGCTCGGAACAGGAGTTCAAGAGACCCAGTACTTC
CDR3 protein: CASGFSSGGRLGTGVQETQYF

D gene: NA
clone size: NA
J gene: TRBJ2-7
V gene: TRBV29-1
CDR3 DNA: TGCAGCGTTGATTCAGGGATAGGCTACGAGCAGTACTTC
CDR3 protein: CSVDSGIGYEQYF

D gene: NA
clone size: NA
J gene: TRBJ2-2
V gene: TRBV21-1
CDR3 DNA: TGTGCCAGCAGCAAAGCGCTCGGACACCGGAACACCGGGGAGCTGTTTTTT
CDR3 protein: CASSKALGHRNTGELFF

D gene: TRBD1
clone size: many
J gene: TRBJ1-4
V gene: TRBV28
CDR3 DNA: TGTGCCAGCAGACCCCCGGGACAGGGGGGTGAAAAACTGTTTTTT
CDR3 protein: CASRPPGQGGEKLFF

D gene: TRBD1
clone size: once
J gene: TRBJ1-5
V gene: TRBV19
CDR3 DNA: TGTGCCAGTAGTCCTCAGGGGGGCCCATATAGCAATCAGCCCCAGCATTTT
CDR3 protein: CASSPQGGPYSNQPQHF

D gene: TRBD2
clone size: few
J gene: TRBJ2-7
V gene: TRBV15
CDR3 DNA: TGTGCCACCAGCAGAGATCCCTCTAGCGGGAGATCAGGGGAGCAGTACTTC
CDR3 protein: CATSRDPSSGRSGEQYF